This T cell receptor beta chain stems from a study of blood T cell repertoires in COVID-19. Study information: Donors in the United States, Italy and Spain gave samples during acute or convalescent COVID-19. T cells, B-cell-depleted T cells, or PBMCs provided the cDNA or gDNA that served as material.

The J segment lost 5 bases and the V segment lost 7 bases, leaving 8 bases of the junction unmatched. The germline gives CDR1 LNHDA, CDR2 SQIVND (reference sequence). There are 14 residues in the CDR3. Per the original data handling: Amplifying reference gene primers gave estimates of nucleated cell counts. Clones were sequenced by immunoSEQ multiplex PCR, and TCRdb holds only the in-frame ones, with some missing. V, J and clone size reflect that table, while D and trimming were determined from the DNA. The sample has about 520,000 clones, around 85% seen once. The rearrangement links TRBV19 to TRBJ2-4; TRBD1 agrees at 7 bases. The sequence was collected from a human donor in a cohort sampled during active COVID-19. Sequencing was done on a sample of peripheral blood. CDR3 coding DNA: TGTGCCAGTACCCAGTCTACAGGGGAAAACATTCAGTACTTC. It codes for CASTQSTGENIQYF.